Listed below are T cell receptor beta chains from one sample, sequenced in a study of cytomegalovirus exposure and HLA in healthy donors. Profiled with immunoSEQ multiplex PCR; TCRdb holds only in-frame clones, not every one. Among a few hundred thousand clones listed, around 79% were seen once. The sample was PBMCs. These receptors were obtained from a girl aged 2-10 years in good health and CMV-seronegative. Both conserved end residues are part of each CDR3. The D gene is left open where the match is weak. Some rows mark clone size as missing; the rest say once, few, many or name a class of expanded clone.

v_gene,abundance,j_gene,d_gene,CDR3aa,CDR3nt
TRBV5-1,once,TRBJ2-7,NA,CASSPGPDRAYEQYF,TGCGCCAGCAGCCCGGGACCGGACAGAGCCTACGAGCAGTACTTC
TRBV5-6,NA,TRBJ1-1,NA,CASSFGNRPNTEAFF,TGTGCCAGCAGCTTCGGGAACAGACCGAACACTGAAGCTTTCTTT
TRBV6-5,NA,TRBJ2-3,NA,CASTLANTQYF,TGTGCCAGCACCTTAGCAAATACGCAGTATTTT
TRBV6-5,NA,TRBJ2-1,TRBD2,CASSYSLAGYNEQFF,TGTGCCAGCAGTTATAGTCTAGCGGGATACAATGAGCAGTTCTTC
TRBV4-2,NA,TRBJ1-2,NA,CASSQDRVGVNGYTF,TGTGCCAGCAGCCAAGATCGAGTAGGGGTAAACGGCTACACCTTC
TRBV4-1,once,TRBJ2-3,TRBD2,CASSQDSLAENSDTQYF,TGCGCCAGCAGCCAAGATAGTCTAGCGGAGAACTCAGATACGCAGTATTTT
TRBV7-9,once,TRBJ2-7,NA,CASSLTVHTNEQYF,TGTGCCAGCAGCTTGACTGTCCATACCAACGAGCAGTACTTC
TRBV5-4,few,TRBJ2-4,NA,CASSLVGGASLLLGKNIQYF,TGTGCCAGCAGCTTGGTAGGGGGGGCTAGCCTCTTATTGGGCAAAAACATTCAGTACTTC
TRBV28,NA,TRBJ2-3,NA,CASSSGGYTDTQYF,TGTGCCAGCAGTTCCGGGGGATACACAGATACGCAGTATTTT
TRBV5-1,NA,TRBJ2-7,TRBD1,CASSTGDRNEQYF,TGCGCCAGCAGCACCGGGGACAGAAACGAGCAGTACTTC
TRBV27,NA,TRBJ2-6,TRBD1,CASTTNYRGPLGANVLTF,TGTGCCAGCACAACTAACTACAGGGGTCCCCTGGGGGCCAACGTCCTGACTTTC
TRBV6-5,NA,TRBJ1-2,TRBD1,CASSSHTGDWGYTF,TGTGCCAGCAGTTCCCATACAGGGGATTGGGGCTACACCTTC
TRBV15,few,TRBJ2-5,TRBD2,CAITTGTSPTTQYF,TGTGCCATCACGACCGGGACTAGCCCTACGACCCAGTACTTC
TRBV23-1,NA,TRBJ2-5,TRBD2,CASSHSTRALARQETQYF,TGCGCCAGCAGTCACTCCACCCGGGCACTAGCGCGGCAAGAGACCCAGTACTTC
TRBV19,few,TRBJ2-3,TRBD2,CASSGLAGNTDTQYF,TGTGCCAGTAGTGGCTTAGCGGGGAACACAGATACGCAGTATTTT
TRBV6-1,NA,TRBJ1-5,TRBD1,CASSEGLGQGTKNQPQHF,TGTGCCAGCAGTGAGGGGTTGGGACAGGGGACTAAAAATCAGCCCCAGCATTTT
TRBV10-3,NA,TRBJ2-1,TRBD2,CAIGASGSSYNEQFF,TGTGCCATCGGGGCTAGCGGGAGCTCCTACAATGAGCAGTTCTTC
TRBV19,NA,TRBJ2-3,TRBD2,CASSPVTSGMIPDTQYF,TGTGCCAGTAGTCCCGTAACTAGCGGAATGATACCGGATACGCAGTATTTT
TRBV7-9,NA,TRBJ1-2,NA,CASSLPGSEYGYTF,TGTGCCAGCAGTCTGCCAGGGTCTGAGTATGGCTACACCTTC
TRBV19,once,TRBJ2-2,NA,CASSIVDRNTGELFF,TGTGCCAGTAGTATAGTCGATAGAAACACCGGGGAGCTGTTTTTT
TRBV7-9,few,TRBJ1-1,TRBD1,CASSLQGAGTEAFF,TGTGCCAGCAGCCTACAGGGGGCTGGCACTGAAGCTTTCTTT
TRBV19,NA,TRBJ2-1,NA,CASSFSGGNEQFF,TGTGCCAGTAGTTTTTCAGGGGGGAATGAGCAGTTCTTC
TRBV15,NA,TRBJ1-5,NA,CATSLHRGQINQPQHF,TGTGCCACCAGTCTTCACCGAGGACAGATTAATCAGCCCCAGCATTTT
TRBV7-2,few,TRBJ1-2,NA,CASSSRNDYGYTF,TGTGCCAGCAGCTCCCGTAATGACTATGGCTACACCTTC
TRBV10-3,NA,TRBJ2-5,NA,CAISGPGAETQYF,TGTGCCATCAGTGGACCCGGAGCAGAGACCCAGTACTTC
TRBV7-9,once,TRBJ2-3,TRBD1,CASRPTGQGKADTQYF,TGTGCCAGCAGGCCCACGGGACAGGGTAAGGCAGATACGCAGTATTTT
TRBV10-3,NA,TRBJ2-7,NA,CAISERSWEQYF,TGTGCCATCAGTGAGAGGAGTTGGGAGCAGTACTTC
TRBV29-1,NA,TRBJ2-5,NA,CSVGVLQYQETQYF,TGCAGCGTTGGGGTCTTACAGTACCAAGAGACCCAGTACTTC
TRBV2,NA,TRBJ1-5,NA,CASSGPGSNQPQHF,TGTGCCAGCAGTGGGCCGGGTAGCAATCAGCCCCAGCATTTT